Following are 17 T cell receptor beta chains from one sample sequenced in a study of T-cell memory formation after mild COVID-19. TCRdb re-derived calls from the 5' RACE reads in MiXCR, one entry per CDR3 protein. The table has 500,000 to 550,000 distinct CDR3 sequences, roughly 20% seen once. Material: PBMCs or a T cell subset sorted from them (not recorded which). The receptors come from an adult woman who had mild COVID-19 (a few samples of this study predate the infection). Cell type and time point are not known.

This clonotype was detected a few times. This chain connects TRBV25-1 to TRBJ1-1, with a tentative D call TRBD1 (6 bases). The length of the CDR3 is 10 residues. In germline, CDR1 is MGHDK, CDR2 SYGVNS. V was pared by 8 bases and J by 11 bases, with 12 bases between. As DNA, the CDR3 is TGTGCCAGCTCGGGGGCAGGGGCTTTCTTT. It is translated as CASSGAGAFF.

The V gene is TRBV29-1, the J gene TRBJ2-1; 7 bases map to TRBD1. The CDR3 has 14 residues. With V trimmed by 7 bases and J by 0 bases, 6 bases remained unmatched. Germline CDR1 is SQVTM and CDR2 is ANQGSEA. The CDR3 DNA reads TGCAGCGCGGGTAGACAGGGCTCCTACAATGAGCAGTTCTTC. As protein: CSAGRQGSYNEQFF.

This clonotype was seen only a few times. The CDR3 DNA is TGCGCCAGCAGCCAAGAACGGGGCATAAGGTCGACCGGGGAGCTGTTTTTT. Amino acids: CASSQERGIRSTGELFF. This sequence joins TRBV4-3 and TRBJ2-2; the D call may be TRBD1 or TRBD2 (5 bases each). CDR1 LGHNA and CDR2 YSLEER come from the germline V gene. V lost 0 bases, J lost 5 bases, and 16 bases lay in between. The CDR3 runs 17 residues.

This clonotype showed up just a few times. The junction differs from germline at one of its ends, possibly a read error. This CDR3 reads CASSLGLAVSSNEQFF. CDR3 bases: TGTGCCAGCAGCTTGGGACTAGCGGTTTCCTCCAATGAGCAGTTCTTC. The rearrangement uses TRBV7-3 and TRBJ2-1; TRBD2 agrees at 11 bases. The germline V gene has CDR1 SGHTA and CDR2 FQGTGA. The CDR3 sequence is 16 residues long.

This rearrangement joins TRBV20-1 to TRBJ2-7; 8 positions agree with TRBD1. Germline V CDR1 and CDR2: DFQATT, SNEGSKA (reference sequence). Unmatched junction bases numbered 1, after V lost 3 bases and J lost 0 bases. The CDR3 consists of 13 residues. As DNA, the CDR3 is TGCAGTGCTAGCCAGGGGGCCTCCTACGAGCAGTACTTC. This sequence encodes CSASQGASYEQYF.

The chain links TRBV9 to TRBJ2-3, with D possibly being TRBD2 (5 bases). The germline V and J ends were trimmed by 3 bases and 5 bases, with 10 bases remaining between them. Germline CDR1 and CDR2: SGDLS and YYNGEE. The CDR3 is 13 residues long. The CDR3 DNA is TGTGCCAGCAGCGCCTCACTAGAAGATACGCAGTATTTT. Its translation: CASSASLEDTQYF.

This clonotype was recorded a few times. The chain is built from TRBV15 and TRBJ2-1, with D possibly called TRBD1 or TRBD2 (6 bases each). Germline lookup yields CDR1 LNHNV and CDR2 YYDKDF (reference sequence). Trimming took 0 bases from V and 11 from J, leaving 17 bases between them. CDR3 length: 15 amino acids. The CDR3 loop reads CATSRDRGDSTKQFF. The CDR3, as DNA: TGTGCCACCAGCAGAGATAGGGGGGACTCTACGAAGCAGTTCTTC.

In its sample, this clonotype was seen a few times. V and J are TRBV5-1 and TRBJ2-5, with TRBD1 identical over 10 bases. Germline values: CDR1 SGHRS, CDR2 YFSETQ. Trimming at V came to 4 bases and at J to 5 bases, leaving 8 bases not matched to a gene. This CDR3 is built from 15 residues. CDR3 in DNA: TGCGCCAGCAGCCGATCCCCGGGACAGGGGGAGACCCAGTACTTC. Protein product: CASSRSPGQGETQYF.

This chain uses TRBV30 with TRBJ2-7; no clear D gene. With 1 base removed from V and 2 bases from J, the gap between germline ends came to 12 bases. CDR1 and CDR2 (germline): GTSNPN, SVGIG (reference sequence). The CDR3 sequence is 14 residues long. CDR3 coding DNA: TGTGCCTGGAGTGATCCTCGAGCAACCTACGAGCAGTACTTC. Residues: CAWSDPRATYEQYF.

The chain employs TRBV7-6 and TRBJ2-1; 11 nucleotides agree with TRBD2. The germline V gene has CDR1 SGHVS and CDR2 FNYEAQ. J was trimmed by 0 bases and V by 0 bases; bases with no gene match: 10. The CDR3 contains 20 residues. The CDR3 region has the DNA TGTGCCAGCAGCTTAGCCCCGGCGCTAGCGGGAGGATACTCCTACAATGAGCAGTTCTTC. This sequence encodes CASSLAPALAGGYSYNEQFF.

V is TRBV2 and J is TRBJ1-4; D not certain. The CDR3 is 13 residues long. Germline V gene data show CDR1 as SNHLY and CDR2 as FYNNEI. V lost 4 bases and J 10 bases, leaving 13 bases between the germline ends. The CDR3 loop reads CASSGLEVGKLFF. The CDR3 DNA reads as TGTGCCAGCAGTGGGTTGGAAGTGGGAAAACTGTTTTTT.

The chain links TRBV5-1 to TRBJ2-3, with 11 bases fitting TRBD2. Germline values: CDR1 SGHRS, CDR2 YFSETQ. CDR3 size: 15 residues. Trimming removed 5 bases from V and 8 bases from J; junction bases left unmatched: 10. The CDR3 sequence is CASSTGTSGLGTQYF. DNA of the CDR3: TGCGCCAGCAGTACCGGGACTAGCGGCCTCGGTACGCAGTATTTT.

This clonotype has more than one count but fewer than ten. This chain uses TRBV4-1 with TRBJ2-5; 7 nucleotides align to TRBD2. V shed 5 bases, J shed 2 bases, and the junction held 11 bases outside the gene matches. Germline lookup yields CDR1 MGHRA and CDR2 YSYEKL. CDR3 size: 16 residues. The CDR3 DNA reads as TGCGCCAGCAGCTCAGATCGGCGGGGGTGGCAAGAGACCCAGTACTTC. It is translated as CASSSDRRGWQETQYF.

This clonotype has more than one count but fewer than ten. This chain links TRBV20-1 with TRBJ2-1; the match to TRBD2 covers 11 bases. J was trimmed by 7 bases and V by 1 base; bases with no gene match: 9. The CDR3 is made up of 16 amino acids. The germline CDR1 and CDR2 sequences are DFQATT and SNEGSKA (reference sequence). This CDR3 reads CSARGLTSGKLNEQFF. CDR3 DNA sequence: TGCAGTGCTAGAGGACTGACTAGCGGGAAGCTGAATGAGCAGTTCTTC.

The sample holds a few counts of this clonotype. V gene TRBV7-9 combines with J gene TRBJ2-5; D is unresolved. Deletions cut 2 bases from V and 5 bases from J, with 9 bases between. This CDR3 has 13 amino acids. Germline V gene data show CDR1 as SEHNR and CDR2 as FQNEAQ (reference sequence). The chain's CDR3 is CASSLLVRETQYF. The CDR3 DNA follows: TGTGCCAGCAGCTTATTGGTGCGTGAGACCCAGTACTTC.

The chain couples TRBV29-1 to TRBJ2-4; perhaps TRBD2 as D (5 bases). V lost 4 bases to trimming and J lost 7 bases, with 8 bases between them. Germline loops: CDR1 SQVTM, CDR2 ANQGSEA. The CDR3 loop spans 11 amino acids. The CDR3, as DNA: TGCAGCGTTGGAGGGCCGAACATTCAGTACTTC. It translates to CSVGGPNIQYF.

The genes are TRBV4-1 and TRBJ2-7; tentatively, D is TRBD1 or TRBD2 (5 bases each). Germline-derived CDR1 and CDR2 are MGHRA and YSYEKL. This CDR3 has 13 residues. V gave up 0 bases and J gave up 6 bases, with 9 bases separating them. The CDR3 region has the DNA TGCGCCAGCAGCCAAGAAAGAGGGGCCGAGCAGTACTTC. Residues: CASSQERGAEQYF.